Each of the 5 T cell receptor beta chains below was sequenced from the same sample in a study of blood T cells in healthy people across ages. Next came a second PCR, run for roughly 6 to 11 cycles, which used a sample-barcoded 5' primer along with a J-beta primer mix. A single record per CDR3 protein comes from TCRdb applying MiXCR to the 5' RACE reads. The table shows about 650,000 distinct CDR3 sequences, with about 34% occurring only once. Sequenced sample: blood. These receptors came from an elderly woman in good health.

This clonotype was seen repeatedly, ten times or more. CDR3 in amino acids: CASSLNGGDYNEQFF. The CDR3 DNA reads TGCGCCAGCAGCTTAAACGGGGGTGATTACAATGAGCAGTTCTTC. The chain uses TRBV5-1 and TRBJ2-1; TRBD2 is a possible D gene (6 bases). Germline CDR1 SGHRS, CDR2 YFSETQ. The CDR3 contains 15 residues. V was shortened by 2 bases and J by 4 bases, with 13 bases between the two germline ends.

This clonotype was seen at least ten times. The chain recombines TRBV11-2 with TRBJ1-2, with no clear D. This CDR3 comprises 13 residues. CDR1 and CDR2 from the germline V gene are SGHAT and FQNNGV. V dropped 0 bases and J dropped 4 bases, with 6 bases sitting between them. The CDR3 protein is CASSLDPSYGYTF. The CDR3, as DNA: TGTGCCAGCAGCTTAGATCCGAGCTATGGCTACACCTTC.

This chain uses TRBV5-1 with TRBJ1-1; TRBD1 might be the D (6 bases). The CDR3 length is 12 residues. V was clipped by 2 bases and J by 7 bases, with 9 bases between them. Germline CDR1 SGHRS, CDR2 YFSETQ. The CDR3 DNA follows: TGCGCCAGCAGCTTAGACAGGATTGAAGCTTTCTTT. It is translated as CASSLDRIEAFF. Using reference TRBV5-1 and TRBJ1-1 for the parts outside the CDR3, the full variable domain is KAGVTQTPRYLIKTRGQQVTLSCSPISGHRSVSWYQQTPGQGLQFLFEYFSETQRNKGNFPGRFSGRQFSNSRSEMNVSTLELGDSALYLCASSLDRIEAFFGQGTRLTVV.

This clonotype appeared many times. V and J are TRBV5-5 and TRBJ2-7, with D perhaps matching TRBD2 (5 bases). Germline V gene lookup returns CDR1 SGHKS and CDR2 YYEKEE (reference sequence). The CDR3 is made up of 12 amino acids. V was cut by 2 bases and J by 7 bases, with 10 bases left in between. The CDR3 protein is CASSLEPGEQYF. The CDR3 DNA reads as TGTGCCAGCAGCTTAGAGCCGGGGGAGCAGTACTTC. Together with reference TRBV5-5 and TRBJ2-7, the CDR3 gives the full variable domain: DAGVTQSPTHLIKTRGQQVTLRCSPISGHKSVSWYQQVLGQGPQFIFQYYEKEERGRGNFPDRFSARQFPNYSSELNVNALLLGDSALYLCASSLEPGEQYFGPGTRLTVT.

The table lists this clonotype with many counts. The chain recombines TRBV7-8 with TRBJ2-7; D gene ambiguous. Trimming cost V 1 base and J 2 bases, with 12 bases left between them. There are 15 residues in the CDR3. Germline V gene lookup returns CDR1 SGHVS and CDR2 FQNEAQ. The CDR3 spells CASSLGAESTYEQYF. The DNA for the CDR3 is TGTGCCAGCAGCTTAGGGGCCGAGTCTACCTACGAGCAGTACTTC.